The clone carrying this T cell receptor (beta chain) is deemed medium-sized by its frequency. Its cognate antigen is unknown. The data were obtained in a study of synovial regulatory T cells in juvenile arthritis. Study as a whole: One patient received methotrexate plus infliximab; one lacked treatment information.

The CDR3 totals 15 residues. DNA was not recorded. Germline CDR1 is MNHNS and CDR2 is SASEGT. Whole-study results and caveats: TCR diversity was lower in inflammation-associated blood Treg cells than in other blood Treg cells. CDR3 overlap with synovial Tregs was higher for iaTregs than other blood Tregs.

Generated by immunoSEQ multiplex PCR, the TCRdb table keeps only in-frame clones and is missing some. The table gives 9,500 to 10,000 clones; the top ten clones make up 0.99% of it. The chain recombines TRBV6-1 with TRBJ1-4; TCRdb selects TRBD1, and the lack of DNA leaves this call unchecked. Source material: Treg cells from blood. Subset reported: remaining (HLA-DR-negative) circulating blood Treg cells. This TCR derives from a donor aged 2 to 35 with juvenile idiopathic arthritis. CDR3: CASRKTRTVNEKLFF.